The 4 T cell receptor beta chains below all came from one sample that was sequenced in a study of CD8+ T cells in alopecia areata. Treatment given: oral pan-JAK inhibitor, 5-10 mg twice daily. Reverse transcribed after extraction, RNA yielded cDNA as the sequencing template. Data came from immunoSEQ multiplex PCR; TCRdb stores just in-frame clones and leaves some out. The sample consists of more than 150,000 clones, approximately 50% of them appearing once. This sample comprised CD8+ T cells sorted from blood, obtained between weeks 51 and 52, from a patient treated with tofacitinib. These receptors were obtained from a human donor with alopecia areata.

The rearrangement links TRBV30 to TRBJ2-7; 8 nucleotides match TRBD2. Germline assignment: CDR1 GTSNPN and CDR2 SVGIG (reference sequence). The CDR3 runs to 14 residues. The junction had 5 bases not matched to a gene; V was cut back by 1 base and J by 3 bases. In nucleotides, the CDR3 is TGTGCCTGGAGTGGAGCGGGGGCCGACTACGAGCAGTACTTC. Amino acid sequence: CAWSGAGADYEQYF.

This clone was detected a few times. CDR3 region: CASSLPGGDTEAFF. CDR3 coding DNA: TGTGCCAGCAGCTTACCAGGGGGGGACACTGAAGCTTTCTTT. The chain carries TRBV7-9 and TRBJ1-1, with TRBD1 matching over 7 bases. With V trimmed by 2 bases and J by 3 bases, 3 bases remained unmatched. CDR1 and CDR2 from the germline V gene are SEHNR and FQNEAQ (reference sequence). The CDR3 spans 14 residues.

The J gene is TRBJ2-3, the V gene TRBV9; TRBD2 aligns across 13 bases. Germline V lookup: CDR1 SGDLS, CDR2 YYNGEE. V lost 0 bases, J lost 0 bases, and 22 bases stayed unmatched. The CDR3 covers 24 residues. The CDR3 reads CASSVEGTSGAVTLNPSSTDTQYF. The CDR3 nucleotides are TGTGCCAGCAGCGTAGAAGGGACTAGCGGGGCGGTGACCCTTAATCCTTCCAGCACAGATACGCAGTATTTT. Based on the CDR3 plus reference TRBV9 and TRBJ2-3, the full variable domain is DSGVTQTPKHLITATGQRVTLRCSPRSGDLSVYWYQQSLDQGLQFLIQYYNGEERAKGNILERFSAQQFPDLHSELNLSSLELGDSALYFCASSVEGTSGAVTLNPSSTDTQYFGPGTRLTVL.

V gene TRBV4-3 combines with J gene TRBJ2-7, with D possibly matching TRBD2 (6 bases). Trimming removed 3 bases at V and 2 bases at J, with 17 bases between. The germline V gene encodes CDR1 LGHNA and CDR2 YSLEER. This CDR3 is built from 16 residues. CDR3 residues: CASSQAWTEGAYEQYF. The CDR3 nucleotides are TGCGCCAGCAGCCAGGCCTGGACGGAGGGCGCCTACGAGCAGTACTTC.